This T cell receptor (beta chain) was recorded in a study of cytomegalovirus exposure and HLA in healthy donors. Study context: Later analysis reported that the 110 or so validation repertoires shared the platform of the roughly 680 first-cohort repertoires. Study-level findings and limits: The study found most TCR sequences rare, yet found some public TCRs in many donors.

This CDR3 contains 13 residues. Deletions cut 1 base from V and 2 bases from J, with 6 bases between. Per the germline V gene, CDR1 is SGHRS and CDR2 is YFSETQ. Clones were read by immunoSEQ multiplex PCR, and TCRdb kept only the in-frame ones, dropping some. Counted here are under 250,000 clones, around 86% occurring once; the ten biggest clones make up 1.5% to 2%. In its sample, this clone was seen once. Its specificity is unknown. Different DNA sequences within this sample yield the same CDR3. Separate from the approximately 700-subject first cohort was the approximately 120-subject validation cohort, to which the donors belonged.

The TCR was taken from a woman under 30 in good health and CMV-seropositive. Sequenced sample: PBMCs. This chain connects TRBV5-1 to TRBJ1-1, with D unresolved. This CDR3 reads CASSLTVNTEAFF. The CDR3 bases are TGCGCCAGCAGCTTGACAGTAAACACTGAAGCTTTCTTT.